This T cell receptor (beta chain) appears in the sequencing data of a study of blood T cell repertoires in COVID-19. Background on the study: The United States, Italy and Spain were the sources of the acute and convalescent COVID-19 samples.

How the authors handled the data: Estimation of nucleated cell counts relied on the amplification of reference gene primers. TCRdb's table, derived via immunoSEQ multiplex PCR, lists solely in-frame clones and lacks some. The D gene and trimming were derived from the DNA, and the V and J assignments and clone size from that table. The data show 150,000 or so clones, roughly 87% seen once. V lost 6 bases, J lost 4 bases, and 9 bases lay in between. Looked up from germline, CDR1 is ENHRY and CDR2 is SYGVKD. This CDR3 contains 12 residues. In terms of age and location, participants ranged from roughly 18 to 95 years and lived in about 25 US areas. Clinical histories supplied by participants themselves formed the basis of cohort assignment.

Sequencing was done on a sample of PBMCs or T cells enriched from blood (not recorded which). The receptor's source is a woman between 45 and 60 years old who had recovered from COVID-19. The rearrangement joins TRBV10-3 to TRBJ1-2, with D perhaps matching TRBD1 (5 bases). This CDR3 is CAIRGHLYGYTF. The CDR3 DNA reads TGTGCCATCAGGGGGCATCTCTATGGCTACACCTTC.